This T cell receptor beta chain is from a study of T cell changes during pregnancy in multiple sclerosis. Germline assignment: CDR1 SGHDT and CDR2 YYEEEE. V shed 0 bases and J shed 2 bases, with 11 bases lying between them. The CDR3 totals 15 residues. Repertoires were generated with immunoSEQ multiplex PCR, while TCRdb's copy carries only in-frame clones and drops some. The sample has over 100,000 clones, 80% to 95% seen once. This TCR derives from a female donor with multiple sclerosis, enrolled in a pregnancy study. The rearrangement joins TRBV5-6 to TRBJ1-1; D call uncertain. The starting material was peripheral blood, obtained in the third trimester of pregnancy. The CDR3 spells CASSLAGMGNTEAFF. The CDR3 DNA follows: TGTGCCAGCAGCTTGGCCGGGATGGGTAACACTGAAGCTTTCTTT.